The subject of this entry is one T cell receptor (beta chain). These data belong to a study of blood T cell repertoires in COVID-19. Study context: Samples of COVID-19 (acute and convalescent) were obtained from the United States, Italy and Spain.

In the study's own analysis: Reference gene primer amplification yielded estimated nucleated cell counts. The assay was immunoSEQ multiplex PCR, and TCRdb's table has in-frame clones only and misses some. V, J and clone size were drawn from that table, and D and trimming were deduced from the DNA. The sample shows 180,000 or so clones, 70% to 90% of them seen only once. The V end lost 4 bases, the J end lost 4 bases, and 8 bases lay between the germline ends. The CDR3 totals 12 residues. Germline V gene data show CDR1 as MNHNS and CDR2 as SASEGT. This TCR came from a woman aged 30 to 39 with acute or convalescent COVID-19. Sequencing input: peripheral blood. The chain uses TRBV6-1 and TRBJ2-7, with TRBD1 as a possible D gene (5 bases). The CDR3 is CASSGQGYEQYF. CDR3 DNA: TGTGCCAGCAGTGGGCAGGGTTACGAGCAGTACTTC.